The 7 T cell receptor beta chains below come from one sample, sequenced in a study of regulatory T cells in long-lasting Graves disease. Time point denoted: newly diagnosed GD, antithyroid drugs for less than 3 months. RNA extracted from PBMCs served as the sequencing template. Arm-PCR of CDR3 regions and iRepertoire HTBI primers were used to build TCR beta libraries. MiXCR, applied by TCRdb to the multiplex PCR reads, yields one record per CDR3 protein. The sample has 420,000 or so distinct CDR3 sequences, about 17% seen once. These sequences were also reported in another study, on T cells in Graves' hyperthyroidism and ophthalmopathy.

Sample: peripheral blood mononuclear cells (PBMCs), taken at new diagnosis, from a patient treated with antithyroid drugs. All receptors derive from a woman in her late teens or twenties with Graves disease.

This clonotype was observed at least ten times. The chain recombines TRBV6-1 with TRBJ2-7, with 11 bases identical to TRBD2. This CDR3 has 15 residues. Germline CDR1 is MNHNS and CDR2 is SASEGT. V lost 1 base and J lost 4; bases outside the gene matches: 3. The CDR3: CASSEEGLAAYEQYF. CDR3 nucleotides: TGTGCCAGCAGTGAAGAGGGACTAGCGGCATACGAGCAGTACTTC.

This clonotype was counted at least ten times. DNA of the CDR3: TGTGCCAGCAGCTCCACAGGGTATGGAGATGAAGCTTTCTTT. Its translation is CASSSTGYGDEAFF. The V call is TRBV7-8, the J call TRBJ1-1; D possibly corresponds to TRBD1 (6 bases). Trimming removed 4 bases at V and 7 bases at J, with 16 bases between. Germline lookup yields CDR1 SGHVS and CDR2 FQNEAQ. The CDR3 length is 14 residues.

This chain joins TRBV12-3 or TRBV12-4 and TRBJ2-2; D gene ambiguous. Trimming cost V 4 bases and J 6 bases, with 9 bases left between them. This CDR3 contains 13 residues. The DNA of the CDR3 is TGTGCCAGCAGTTACCCGGGCCCCGGGGAGCTGTTTTTT. It is translated as CASSYPGPGELFF.

This clonotype has only a few counts. The chain links TRBV24-1 to TRBJ2-3; 11 positions agree with TRBD2. The CDR3 is 15 residues long. The junction had 8 bases not matched to a gene; V was cut back by 7 bases and J by 6 bases. Germline values: CDR1 KGHDR, CDR2 SFDVKD. CDR3 sequence reads: CATSDTSGSSDTQYF. CDR3 in DNA: TGTGCCACCAGCGACACTAGCGGGAGTTCTGATACGCAGTATTTT.

This clonotype appeared many times. Written as DNA, the CDR3 is TGTGCCAGCAGCTCATCCACGTACGGGGAGCTGTTTTTT. As protein: CASSSSTYGELFF. V and J are TRBV11-3 and TRBJ2-2; the D is unclear. The CDR3 length is 13 residues. Germline loops: CDR1 SGHNT, CDR2 YENEEA. Trimming left V 4 bases short and J 7 bases short, with 10 bases between.

The chain links TRBV30 to TRBJ2-6, with 7 positions matching TRBD1. The CDR3 sequence is 19 residues long. Germline CDR1 reads GTSNPN; CDR2 reads SVGIG (reference sequence). The junction had 19 bases not matched to a gene; V was cut back by 8 bases and J by 0 bases. The CDR3 region has the DNA TGTGCCCGGAAGGTTGGAAAGCCCCAGGGGGACTCTGGGGCCAACGTCCTGACTTTC. Protein product: CARKVGKPQGDSGANVLTF.

In this sample, this clonotype turned up many times. The chain recombines TRBV11-1 with TRBJ2-1; D may be TRBD1 (6 bases). The CDR3 spans 14 residues. Trimming pared 5 bases from V and 5 bases from J, leaving 13 bases between. Germline-derived CDR1 and CDR2 are SGHAT and FQDESV (reference sequence). The CDR3 reads CASSDQGIDNEQFF. The CDR3 nucleotides are TGTGCCAGCAGCGACCAGGGGATTGACAATGAGCAGTTCTTC.